The entry that follows covers one T cell receptor (beta chain) sequence. Its specific antigen is unknown. No quality values exist for individual bases; no much larger clone is one base distant. The library relied on RACE. TCRdb names NextSeq 500 as the instrument used. During library preparation, unique molecular identifiers were attached to individual cDNA molecules so that TCRs could be counted quantitatively and reproducibly. For every blood RNA sample, sequencing covered both the TCR alpha and TCR beta chains. For the original study's pipeline: The median number of TCRs per sample was approximately 96,000, ranging from roughly 23,224 to 690,600. The Decombinator software suite was used to annotate V, J and CDR3 in the TCR reads. For PS versus PT1 abundance plots, all samples were subsampled to the same number of TCRs (28,000). Expanded TCRs were defined as absent before sensitization and observed at least eight times at the 2-week time point. TCRdb reworked the public reads: Q25 trimming with fastp, MiXCR clone assembly, productive beta chains retained. Every entry covers one CDR3 protein and lists the most common genes and DNA from its rows. The V and J calls were not made by the authors but by TCRdb's processing. This sample has a few hundred thousand distinct CDR3 sequences in its table, and around 9.3% of those were observed once. Together, the top ten hold around 2.5% of the sample.

This specimen's time point label, interpreted: pre-sensitization, week 0. The meaning of the sample's treatment or condition label: therapeutic diphenylcyclopropenone sensitization with weekly scalp DPC. Blood at each patch-test visit was drawn before the patch test was applied. Patients were eligible if aged 18 to 70, diagnosed with alopecia and judged suitable for DPC therapy, and pregnant patients were excluded. Total RNA was extracted from unfractionated whole blood collected in Tempus Blood RNA tubes. This sample was included in a study of human T cells and chemical hapten exposure (dated by TCRdb to the early 2020s). At the level of the whole study: For sensitization, 2% DPC in acetone was applied to a 2 cm by 2 cm area of upper inner arm skin. The patient cohort, mostly female, included alopecia areata with under or over 50% scalp involvement, alopecia totalis and alopecia universalis. Approximately 28 alopecia patients gave blood for TCR sequencing at one to four time points (pre-sensitization, 2, 6 and 24 weeks). Blood was sampled from patients pre-sensitization (week 0) and at 2, 6 and about 24 weeks after DPC sensitization. Weekly therapeutic DPC doses were additionally applied to the scalp of patients throughout the roughly 24-week study period. In alopecia patients, the study followed how the peripheral blood TCR repertoire changed in vivo over primary and secondary sensitization to diphenylcyclopropenone (DPC), a hapten. Patch testing was performed on the upper back with Finn chambers containing 0.01% DPC, and the patch tests were scored after 6 days according to International Contact Dermatitis Research Group standards. Libraries were pooled for sequencing, and per-sample TCR yields varied mainly because of small differences in library volumes within the pool.

V is cut back by 4 bases and J by 2 bases, with 7 bases in the junction unmatched. The CDR1 and CDR2 encoded by the germline V gene are SGHDT and YYEEEE. The cysteine opens and the phenylalanine closes a CDR3 of 16 amino acids. CDR3 DNA only is kept here, 48 bases in frame from base 1. The study at large found these results: Because every patient had alopecia, a presumed autoimmune disease, the patients' immune response might differ from that of healthy individuals. No change with DPC sensitization was found in the number of TCRs above 1 in 1000 frequency, and no evidence of global repertoire structure alterations was found. The number of PT1 expanded TCRs positively correlated with patch test score, significant at thresholds 8, 16 and 32 but not 4. Expanded TCRs formed significantly more large CDR3 similarity clusters than pre-sensitization or healthy control sets, consistent with antigen-driven responses. After repeated subsampling, the strength of the expansion versus patch-test correlation and the threshold at which it became significant changed.

The chain is encoded by TRBV5-6 joined to TRBJ2-7, and TRBD2 matches 12 of the central bases. The receptor was derived from a woman between 35 and 50 years old with alopecia areata. Some clones in this sample may be carry-over from other donors' samples. This material consisted of whole blood, taken in connection with sensitization to the hapten diphenylcyclopropenone (DPC). The nucleotide sequence reads as follows: TGTGCCAGCAGCCTTAAACGGACTAGCGGGACCTACGAGCAGTACTTC. It translates to CASSLKRTSGTYEQYF. The reference TRBV5-6 and TRBJ2-7 proteins fill in what lies around the CDR3, so the full variable domain reads DAGVTQSPTHLIKTRGQQVTLRCSPKSGHDTVSWYQQALGQGPQFIFQYYEEEERQRGNFPDRFSGHQFPNYSSELNVNALLLGDSALYLCASSLKRTSGTYEQYFGPGTRLTVT.